This T cell receptor (beta chain) was retrieved from a study of low-dose radiotherapy and immunotherapy resistance in tumors. Germline loops: CDR1 MNHNS, CDR2 SASEGT. The CDR3 length is 11 residues. Trimming left V 6 bases short and J 5 bases short, with 7 bases between. The time point here: after trial treatment. As for treatment: LDRT plus nivolumab, ipilimumab, low-dose cyclophosphamide and aspirin (RACIN trial). As their treatment, donors received nivolumab, ipilimumab, aspirin, low-dose cyclophosphamide and low-dose radiotherapy. Solid tumors that lacked tumor-infiltrating lymphocytes and were advanced were present in eligible patients. At least ten counts were recorded for this clonotype. With TRAV- and TRBV-specific primers, first-strand cDNA was made, covering the alpha and beta chains. It was with a constant-region primer and a V-primer adapter that TCRs were amplified over around 19 PCR cycles. Isolated mRNA underwent amplification by in vitro transcription. TCRdb ran MiXCR on the reads and lists one entry per CDR3 protein. Of approximately 91,000 distinct CDR3 sequences detected, more than 20% appear once; the ten largest clones hold about 13%.

The material sequenced was PBMCs, taken after low-dose radiotherapy plus immunotherapy. This clonotype was sampled from a female donor with ovarian cancer. This rearrangement joins TRBV6-1 to TRBJ2-5; D call uncertain. The CDR3 nucleotides are TGTGCCAGCAGAAGGGATGAGACCCAGTACTTC. It encodes CASRRDETQYF.